Presented here are 20 T cell receptor beta chains from one specimen sequenced in a study of a mutant IDH1 vaccine in newly diagnosed glioma (dated by TCRdb to 2020 to 2022). In the paper's terms, the time point label means: week 35, safety follow-up. Every vaccine dose consisted of 300 ug of a 20-mer mutant IDH1 peptide in Montanide, administered subcutaneously together with topical imiquimod. For these receptors, no antigen is known. The library was produced with the immunoSEQ multiplex PCR assay. Entries here come from immuneACCESS through TCRdb and include only in-frame sequences with V and J called. Some clones fail to appear in such tables; in the studies checked, an unresolved V gene covers under half of the shortfall, and the cause of the remainder is unknown. Counted in this sample were approximately 50,000 clones; around 80% of them appeared once. Together, the top ten hold around 6.7% of the sample.

This material consisted of PBMCs, taken from a glioma patient whose treatment included an IDH1 peptide vaccine. These receptors were obtained from a man aged 35 to 55 with glioma.

J is TRBJ1-3 and V is TRBV13; 7 positions match TRBD1. The J segment lost 0 bases and the V segment lost 5 bases, leaving 4 bases of the junction unmatched. Germline V lookup: CDR1 PRHDT, CDR2 FYEKMQ (reference sequence). The length of the CDR3 is 15 residues. The CDR3 DNA reads as TGTGCCAGCAGCGCGGGACAGAGCTCTGGAAACACCATATATTTT. Translating it yields CASSAGQSSGNTIYF.

V and J are TRBV5-1 and TRBJ1-1; D is unclear. The CDR3 sequence is 15 residues long. In germline, CDR1 is SGHRS, CDR2 YFSETQ. Trimming removed 1 base from V and 1 base from J, with 11 bases in between. DNA of the CDR3: TGCGCCAGCAGCTTGATTCCGGGAACGAACACTGAAGCTTTCTTT. Encoded protein: CASSLIPGTNTEAFF.

V gene TRBV12-5 combines with J gene TRBJ2-1; 14 bases map to TRBD2. The V gene's germline CDR1 is LGHNT and CDR2 FRNRAP. CDR3 length equals 15 residues. With V trimmed by 4 bases and J by 9 bases, 5 bases remained unmatched. This CDR3 reads CASGSGTSGGIEQFF. CDR3 sequence (DNA): TGTGCTAGTGGTTCCGGGACTAGCGGGGGAATTGAGCAGTTCTTC.

The chain couples TRBV10-3 to TRBJ1-2; D might be TRBD1 (6 bases). Looked up from germline, CDR1 is ENHRY and CDR2 is SYGVKD. Trimming stripped 4 bases from V and 6 bases from J, with 6 bases between. The CDR3 sequence is 11 residues long. For the CDR3, the DNA is TGTGCCATCAGTGCAGGGGATGGCTACACCTTC. It codes for CAISAGDGYTF.

This chain links TRBV5-4 with TRBJ1-3; 7 positions agree with TRBD1. V lost 6 bases to trimming and J lost 0 bases; unmatched junction nucleotides: 6. Germline V gene lookup returns CDR1 SGHNT and CDR2 YYREEE (reference sequence). CDR3 size: 15 residues. The CDR3 region has the DNA TGTGCCAGCACAGCCCGACAGGGCTCTGGAAACACCATATATTTT. Translation gives CASTARQGSGNTIYF.

The chain joins TRBV6-5 to TRBJ2-2; no definite D call. Trimming removed 2 bases from V and 2 bases from J, with 6 bases in between. The CDR3 sequence is 14 residues long. Per germline, CDR1 MNHEY and CDR2 SVGAGI. The CDR3 sequence: CASSYGKNTGELFF. Here the CDR3 DNA reads TGTGCCAGCAGTTACGGGAAAAACACCGGGGAGCTGTTTTTT.

The chain couples TRBV6-6 to TRBJ1-2; 8 bases are shared with TRBD1. The CDR3 has 15 amino acids. The trim removed 2 bases at V and 2 bases at J, leaving 4 bases unmatched. CDR1 and CDR2 from the germline V gene are MNHNY and SVGAGI (reference sequence). CDR3 sequence: CASSYGQGTNYGYTF. DNA for the CDR3: TGTGCCAGCAGTTACGGACAGGGCACGAACTATGGCTACACCTTC.

The chain is built from TRBV7-2 and TRBJ1-5; D is ambiguous. The germline V gene encodes CDR1 SGHTA and CDR2 FQGNSA. V lost 4 bases to trimming and J lost 9 bases, with 16 bases between them. CDR3 length equals 14 residues. The CDR3: CASSSDRQRGPQHF. DNA for the CDR3: TGTGCCAGCAGCTCGGACCGCCAGAGAGGGCCCCAGCATTTT.

This chain links TRBV13 with TRBJ2-6, with unresolved D. Trimming removed 6 bases at V and 0 bases at J, with 6 bases between. Germline V gene lookup returns CDR1 PRHDT and CDR2 FYEKMQ (reference sequence). CDR3 length equals 14 residues. CDR3 sequence (DNA): TGTGCCAGCAGGGTGGGCTCTGGGGCCAACGTCCTGACTTTC. Its protein is CASRVGSGANVLTF.

Details on this clone: This sample includes further DNA sequences coding for the same CDR3. The rearrangement links TRBV25-1 to TRBJ1-5; 10 bases are a match to TRBD1. Germline assignment: CDR1 MGHDK and CDR2 SYGVNS. V lost 6 bases to trimming and J lost 4 bases; unmatched junction nucleotides: 0. The CDR3 totals 13 residues. The CDR3 loop reads CASRGQGNQPQHF. The CDR3 nucleotides are TGTGCCAGCAGGGGACAGGGGAATCAGCCCCAGCATTTT.

The rearrangement joins TRBV30 to TRBJ1-1; TRBD1 agrees at 8 bases. This CDR3 is built from 11 residues. The germline V gene encodes CDR1 GTSNPN and CDR2 SVGIG (reference sequence). The V segment lost 5 bases and the J segment 8 bases; nucleotides outside the gene matches: 4. The CDR3 region has the DNA TGTGCCTGGGGGAGGACAGGGGAAGCTTTCTTT. Translated: CAWGRTGEAFF. The full variable domain, rest sourced from reference TRBV30 and TRBJ1-1, is SQTIHQWPATLVQPVGSPLSLECTVEGTSNPNLYWYRQAAGRGLQLLFYSVGIGQISSEVPQNLSASRPQDRQFILSSKKLLLSDSGFYLCAWGRTGEAFFGQGTRLTVV.

The CDR3 protein is CASSLKGHLNYGYTF. In DNA form, the CDR3 reads TGTGCCAGCAGTTTAAAAGGACACCTTAACTATGGCTACACCTTC. This chain uses TRBV27 with TRBJ1-2; TRBD1 is a possible D gene (5 bases). This CDR3 comprises 15 residues. Per germline, CDR1 MNHEY and CDR2 SMNVEV (reference sequence). Trimming removed 2 bases at V and 1 base at J, with 11 bases between.

The CDR3 nucleotides are TGTGCCAGCAGCTTAGCACTGTCCCGGGACGGGGACAATGAGCAGTTCTTC. It encodes CASSLALSRDGDNEQFF. The chain has TRBV7-9 and TRBJ2-1, with D perhaps being TRBD1 or TRBD2 (5 bases each). Germline lookup yields CDR1 SEHNR and CDR2 FQNEAQ (reference sequence). V was clipped by 0 bases and J by 5 bases, with 17 bases between them. This CDR3 spans 17 amino acids.

The V call is TRBV29-1, the J call TRBJ2-7, with a weak D call TRBD1 (6 bases). CDR1 and CDR2 (germline): SQVTM, ANQGSEA. The CDR3 extends over 14 amino acids. The V gene lost 3 bases and the J gene lost 2 bases, with 14 bases spanning the gap. In DNA form, the CDR3 reads TGCAGCGTTGAGGGGGCCAGTTCCGCCTACGAGCAGTACTTC. Translation gives CSVEGASSAYEQYF.

The V call is TRBV6-1, the J call TRBJ1-5; D ambiguous. Germline V gene sequence: CDR1 MNHNS, CDR2 SASEGT. V was trimmed by 4 bases and J by 4 bases, leaving 11 bases between them. The CDR3 is 14 residues long. As DNA, the CDR3 is TGTGCCAGCAGTGTGGGAGGGATAAATCAGCCCCAGCATTTT. It encodes CASSVGGINQPQHF.

The rearrangement joins TRBV19 to TRBJ1-5; D might be TRBD1 (6 bases). The ends were cut back, 5 bases at V and 2 bases at J, with 13 bases in the middle. The germline V gene encodes CDR1 LNHDA and CDR2 SQIVND (reference sequence). The CDR3 sequence is 15 residues long. CDR3 sequence (DNA): TGTGCCAGTAGTTTCCGGGACATGGGCAATCAGCCCCAGCATTTT. This encodes CASSFRDMGNQPQHF.

As to this clone: At one boundary the junction diverges from the germline segment, which might be a read error. The chain carries TRBV4-2 and TRBJ1-2; D possibly corresponds to TRBD1 (5 bases). This CDR3 region has 12 residues. The germline gives CDR1 LGHNA, CDR2 YNFKEQ. This chain's CDR3 is CASSQDSYGYTF. The CDR3 DNA reads TGTGCCAGCAGTCAAGACAGCTATGGCTACACCTTC.

V gene TRBV11-3 combines with J gene TRBJ2-3, with 8 nucleotides matching TRBD2. J lost 4 bases, V lost 1 base, and 4 bases had no gene match. CDR1 and CDR2 (germline): SGHNT, YENEEA. The CDR3 runs 15 residues. CDR3: CASSLGGGGPDTQYF. In DNA, the CDR3 is TGTGCCAGCAGCTTAGGTGGCGGGGGGCCAGATACGCAGTATTTT. Variable domain in full (rest from reference TRBV11-3 and TRBJ2-3): EAGVVQSPRYKIIEKKQPVAFWCNPISGHNTLYWYLQNLGQGPELLIRYENEEAVDDSQLPKDRFSAERLKGVDSTLKIQPAELGDSAVYLCASSLGGGGPDTQYFGPGTRLTVL.

This clone was counted once. The chain uses TRBV5-6 and TRBJ2-7; 8 bases map to TRBD1. The V gene's germline CDR1 is SGHDT and CDR2 YYEEEE. With 2 bases clipped from V and 6 bases from J, the junction kept 7 bases outside the gene matches. The CDR3 runs to 14 residues. CDR3 loop: CASSFRTGSAEQYF. CDR3 bases: TGTGCCAGCAGCTTTCGGACAGGGTCCGCCGAGCAGTACTTC.

This sequence joins TRBV2 and TRBJ2-7, with TRBD1 identical over 11 bases. There are 13 residues in the CDR3. CDR1 and CDR2 (germline): SNHLY, FYNNEI. V shed 8 bases, J shed 4 bases, and the junction held 4 bases outside the gene matches. The CDR3: CASRGTGGYEQYF. The CDR3 nucleotides are TGTGCCAGCCGAGGGACAGGGGGGTACGAGCAGTACTTC. Combining the CDR3 with reference TRBV2 and TRBJ2-7 gives the whole variable domain EPEVTQTPSHQVTQMGQEVILRCVPISNHLYFYWYRQILGQKVEFLVSFYNNEISEKSEIFDDQFSVERPDGSNFTLKIRSTKLEDSAMYFCASRGTGGYEQYFGPGTRLTVT.